What follows are 29 T cell receptor beta chains derived from one specimen sequenced in a study of blood T cell repertoires in COVID-19. The table came from immunoSEQ multiplex PCR; TCRdb's copy has only in-frame clones and leaves some out. The repertoire includes around 120,000 clones, around three quarters of them detected once, and about 4% sits in the top ten. Sequenced: peripheral blood. These receptors were taken from a woman at least 80 years old with acute or convalescent COVID-19.

CDR3 residues: CAWSISGSTDTQYF. The CDR3 nucleotides read TGTGCCTGGAGCATTAGCGGGAGCACAGATACGCAGTATTTT. This chain connects TRBV30 to TRBJ2-3; the match to TRBD2 covers 7 bases. Looked up from germline, CDR1 is GTSNPN and CDR2 is SVGIG (reference sequence). The CDR3 totals 14 residues. With 3 bases clipped from V and 0 bases from J, the junction kept 3 bases outside the gene matches. Based on the CDR3 plus reference TRBV30 and TRBJ2-3, the full variable domain is SQTIHQWPATLVQPVGSPLSLECTVEGTSNPNLYWYRQAAGRGLQLLFYSVGIGQISSEVPQNLSASRPQDRQFILSSKKLLLSDSGFYLCAWSISGSTDTQYFGPGTRLTVL.

This clone was seen a handful of times. The genes are TRBV7-2 and TRBJ2-5; D unclear. V was trimmed by 3 bases and J by 4 bases, leaving 12 bases between them. Germline-derived CDR1 and CDR2 are SGHTA and FQGNSA. This CDR3 comprises 14 residues. DNA of the CDR3: TGTGCCAGCAGCTTGACATCGGTGAGAGAGACCCAGTACTTC. Protein sequence: CASSLTSVRETQYF.

The chain joins TRBV30 to TRBJ1-6; D possibly corresponds to TRBD1 (6 bases). Per the germline V gene, CDR1 is GTSNPN and CDR2 is SVGIG (reference sequence). The V and J ends lost 0 bases and 6 bases respectively, with 21 bases between them. CDR3 length equals 18 residues. CDR3 sequence reads: CAWSVRGRDRIPNSPLHF. In nucleotides, the CDR3 is TGTGCCTGGAGTGTAAGGGGGAGGGACCGGATTCCTAATTCACCCCTCCACTTT.

This chain joins TRBV30 and TRBJ1-1, with D perhaps matching TRBD1 (6 bases). Germline values: CDR1 GTSNPN, CDR2 SVGIG (reference sequence). Trimming left V 0 bases short and J 3 bases short, with 20 bases between. CDR3 size: 17 residues. This CDR3 is CAWSVRRDISRDTEAFF. CDR3 sequence (DNA): TGTGCCTGGAGTGTACGAAGGGACATTAGTAGGGACACTGAAGCTTTCTTT.

Details on this clone: One end of the junction is discordant with germline, which a read error may explain. This rearrangement joins TRBV4-3 to TRBJ2-1; TRBD2 aligns across 9 bases. The CDR3 runs to 15 residues. Germline V CDR1 and CDR2: LGHNA, YSLEER. CDR3 region: CTSSQGTSPYNEQFF. The DNA of the CDR3 is TGCACCAGCAGCCAAGGGACTAGCCCCTACAATGAGCAGTTCTTC.

J is TRBJ2-1 and V is TRBV30; 7 nucleotides match TRBD2. This CDR3 contains 11 residues. Germline values: CDR1 GTSNPN, CDR2 SVGIG (reference sequence). V lost 5 bases, J lost 10 bases, and 5 bases stayed unmatched. This CDR3 reads CAWGREKEQFF. The CDR3 region has the DNA TGTGCCTGGGGGAGGGAAAAGGAGCAGTTCTTC.

This clone was counted a single time. The rearrangement uses TRBV3-1 (or the pseudogene TRBV3-2) and TRBJ2-5, with a weak D call TRBD1 (6 bases). Trimming left V 4 bases short and J 5 bases short, with 17 bases between. The CDR3 consists of 15 residues. Germline V lookup: CDR1 LGHDT, CDR2 YNNKEL (reference sequence). The CDR3 protein is CASSRGPTGKETQYF. The DNA of the CDR3 is TGTGCCAGCAGCCGCGGACCCACAGGGAAGGAGACCCAGTACTTC.

The V and J genes are TRBV7-9 and TRBJ1-2; D perhaps matches TRBD1 (5 bases). Per the germline V gene, CDR1 is SEHNR and CDR2 is FQNEAQ (reference sequence). V was shortened by 4 bases and J by 1 base, with 7 bases between the two germline ends. CDR3 length equals 13 residues. The CDR3 is CASSSRVNYGYTF. CDR3 nucleotides: TGTGCCAGCAGCTCCAGGGTTAACTATGGCTACACCTTC.

This clone was found a few times. The chain links TRBV6-5 to TRBJ2-2, with unresolved D. The CDR3 consists of 14 residues. CDR1 and CDR2 from the germline V gene are MNHEY and SVGAGI. The germline V and J ends were trimmed by 7 bases and 6 bases, with 15 bases remaining between them. The CDR3 loop is CASTLESSAGELFF. CDR3 coding DNA: TGTGCCAGCACTCTTGAGAGCTCCGCCGGGGAGCTGTTTTTT.

The chain employs TRBV19 and TRBJ1-1; the D gene is possibly TRBD1 (6 bases). The CDR3 has 12 amino acids. Trimming removed 4 bases from V and 3 bases from J, with 6 bases in between. Germline CDR1 reads LNHDA; CDR2 reads SQIVND (reference sequence). The CDR3 nucleotides read TGTGCCAGTAGTACAGGGGACACTGAAGCTTTCTTT. Translating gives CASSTGDTEAFF.

This sequence joins TRBV7-9 and TRBJ1-1, with D possibly matching TRBD1 (6 bases). V gave up 3 bases and J gave up 5 bases, with 10 bases separating them. From germline, CDR1 is SEHNR and CDR2 FQNEAQ (reference sequence). The CDR3 totals 13 residues. Here the CDR3 DNA reads TGTGCCAGCAGCTTGGGGGCAGGGACTGAAGCTTTCTTT. Its translation is CASSLGAGTEAFF.

The rearrangement links TRBV28 to TRBJ2-1; 9 bases agree with TRBD1. Germline CDR1 and CDR2: MDHEN and SYDVKM. Trimming cost V 6 bases and J 3 bases; bases outside gene matches: 6. CDR3 size: 15 residues. The CDR3 DNA reads as TGTGCCAGCAGGCGGGACAGGGCTAACTACAATGAGCAGTTCTTC. Protein: CASRRDRANYNEQFF. Variable domain in full (rest from reference TRBV28 and TRBJ2-1): DVKVTQSSRYLVKRTGEKVFLECVQDMDHENMFWYRQDPGLGLRLIYFSYDVKMKEKGDIPEGYSVSREKKERFSLILESASTNQTSMYLCASRRDRANYNEQFFGPGTRLTVL.

J is TRBJ2-1 and V is TRBV18; 9 bases line up with TRBD2. The germline V gene has CDR1 KGHSH and CDR2 LQKENI. This CDR3 contains 15 residues. Trimming at V came to 1 base and at J to 6 bases, leaving 4 bases not matched to a gene. The CDR3 DNA reads as TGTGCCAGCTCACCACTAGCGGGGGCAGCCAATGAGCAGTTCTTC. Its translation is CASSPLAGAANEQFF. Based on the CDR3 plus reference TRBV18 and TRBJ2-1, the full variable domain is NAGVMQNPRHLVRRRGQEARLRCSPMKGHSHVYWYRQLPEEGLKFMVYLQKENIIDESGMPKERFSAEFPKEGPSILRIQQVVRGDSAAYFCASSPLAGAANEQFFGPGTRLTVL.

This chain connects TRBV5-1 to TRBJ2-7; D ambiguous. Trimming pared 3 bases from V and 3 bases from J, leaving 4 bases between. CDR3 size: 11 residues. From germline, CDR1 is SGHRS and CDR2 YFSETQ. The chain's CDR3 is CASSSDYEQYF. The CDR3 nucleotides read TGCGCCAGCAGCTCAGACTACGAGCAGTACTTC.

This chain joins TRBV12-3 or TRBV12-4 and TRBJ1-2, with unresolved D. CDR3 length: 12 amino acids. The V end lost 4 bases, the J end lost 8 bases, and 11 bases lay between the germline ends. This chain's CDR3 is CASSSEWAGYTF. CDR3 DNA: TGTGCCAGCAGTTCCGAGTGGGCAGGCTACACCTTC.

The table lists this clone with a count of one. The sample contains more than one DNA sequence encoding this CDR3. J is TRBJ1-1 and V is TRBV30, with D possibly being TRBD1 (6 bases). The CDR3 loop spans 12 amino acids. The germline gives CDR1 GTSNPN, CDR2 SVGIG (reference sequence). Trimming took 4 bases from V and 2 from J, leaving 8 bases between them. CDR3 amino acids: CAWNRVNTEAFF. CDR3 DNA sequence: TGTGCCTGGAACAGGGTAAACACTGAAGCTTTCTTT. Together with reference TRBV30 and TRBJ1-1, the CDR3 gives the full variable domain: SQTIHQWPATLVQPVGSPLSLECTVEGTSNPNLYWYRQAAGRGLQLLFYSVGIGQISSEVPQNLSASRPQDRQFILSSKKLLLSDSGFYLCAWNRVNTEAFFGQGTRLTVV.

This chain connects TRBV7-2 to TRBJ2-1; D unresolved. Per the germline V gene, CDR1 is SGHTA and CDR2 is FQGNSA. This CDR3 contains 13 residues. V gave up 0 bases and J gave up 5 bases, with 5 bases separating them. CDR3 DNA: TGTGCCAGCAGCTTAGCAGAGAACAATGAGCAGTTCTTC. As protein: CASSLAENNEQFF. Together with reference TRBV7-2 and TRBJ2-1, the CDR3 gives the full variable domain: GAGVSQSPSNKVTEKGKDVELRCDPISGHTALYWYRQSLGQGLEFLIYFQGNSAPDKSGLPSDRFSAERTGGSVSTLTIQRTQQEDSAVYLCASSLAENNEQFFGPGTRLTVL.

The rearrangement joins TRBV20-1 to TRBJ1-4; tentative D call: TRBD1 (5 bases). Germline V gives CDR1 DFQATT, CDR2 SNEGSKA (reference sequence). Trimming removed 3 bases from V and 4 bases from J, with 9 bases in between. This CDR3 region has 13 residues. DNA of the CDR3: TGCAGTGCTAGTCAGGGTCGTAATGAAAAACTGTTTTTT. This sequence encodes CSASQGRNEKLFF.

The chain links TRBV11-2 to TRBJ2-2, with 7 bases fitting TRBD1. In germline, CDR1 is SGHAT, CDR2 FQNNGV. This CDR3 has 14 amino acids. Losses at the gene ends were 2 bases for V and 5 bases for J; bases not matched to a gene: 2. DNA of the CDR3: TGTGCCAGCAGCTTAAACAGGGGAACCGGGGAGCTGTTTTTT. Protein: CASSLNRGTGELFF.

V and J are TRBV5-4 and TRBJ1-2; 8 bases fit TRBD1. Per germline, CDR1 SGHNT and CDR2 YYREEE (reference sequence). The CDR3 is made up of 16 amino acids. V gave up 0 bases and J gave up 4 bases; unmatched junction bases: 8. Here the CDR3 reads CASSLAGQGRIYGYTF. In nucleotides, the CDR3 is TGTGCCAGCAGCTTGGCCGGACAGGGAAGGATCTATGGCTACACCTTC.

The chain couples TRBV19 to TRBJ1-5; TRBD1 matches 7 bases. Trimming removed 5 bases from V and 4 bases from J; junction bases left unmatched: 5. Germline V lookup: CDR1 LNHDA, CDR2 SQIVND (reference sequence). The length of the CDR3 is 14 residues. The DNA for the CDR3 is TGTGCCAGTAGTGCCGGACAGGTTAATCAGCCCCAGCATTTT. Translation gives CASSAGQVNQPQHF. The whole variable domain, filled in from reference TRBV19 and TRBJ1-5, reads DGGITQSPKYLFRKEGQNVTLSCEQNLNHDAMYWYRQDPGQGLRLIYYSQIVNDFQKGDIAEGYSVSREKKESFPLTVTSAQKNPTAFYLCASSAGQVNQPQHFGDGTRLSIL.

The chain has TRBV5-4 and TRBJ1-6; TRBD1 aligns across 7 bases. Germline V gives CDR1 SGHNT, CDR2 YYREEE (reference sequence). The CDR3 contains 16 residues. V was pared by 3 bases and J by 8 bases, with 11 bases of the junction left unmatched. CDR3 loop: CASSSRTGGLDSPLHF. As DNA, the CDR3 is TGTGCCAGCAGCTCAAGGACAGGAGGTCTAGATTCACCCCTCCACTTT. Full variable domain (rest looked up from reference TRBV5-4 and TRBJ1-6): ETGVTQSPTHLIKTRGQQVTLRCSSQSGHNTVSWYQQALGQGPQFIFQYYREEENGRGNFPPRFSGLQFPNYSSELNVNALELDDSALYLCASSSRTGGLDSPLHFGNGTRLTVT.

This clone has more than one count but fewer than ten. J is TRBJ2-1 and V is TRBV14; 9 positions match TRBD2. The V gene end was trimmed by 4 bases and the J gene end by 6 bases; junction bases not matched to a gene: 7. Looked up from germline, CDR1 is SGHDN and CDR2 is FVKESK. The CDR3 sequence is 15 residues long. This chain's CDR3 is CASSLLSGGTNEQFF. The CDR3 nucleotides read TGTGCCAGCAGCCTCCTGAGCGGGGGGACCAATGAGCAGTTCTTC.

The table lists this clone with a count of one. V usage is TRBV7-2 and J usage is TRBJ1-6; D is ambiguous. Trimming pared 5 bases from V and 5 bases from J, leaving 16 bases between. Germline V gene data show CDR1 as SGHTA and CDR2 as FQGNSA. The CDR3 totals 16 residues. CDR3 sequence: CASSVRERVNNSPLHF. CDR3 coding DNA: TGTGCCAGCAGCGTACGTGAGCGTGTAAATAATTCACCCCTCCACTTT.

Comments on this clone: One end of the junction does not line up with germline, which may come from a read error. The CDR3: CANSLGGVNTEAFF. DNA for the CDR3: TGTGCCAACAGTTTAGGAGGGGTGAACACTGAAGCTTTCTTT. The V call is TRBV27, the J call TRBJ1-1; a possible D gene is TRBD1 (5 bases). CDR3 length equals 14 residues. Germline CDR1 and CDR2: MNHEY and SMNVEV (reference sequence).

The CDR3 sequence: CASSYSGTRSYNEQFF. In DNA, the CDR3 is TGTGCCAGCAGTTACTCTGGGACTAGAAGCTACAATGAGCAGTTCTTC. The rearrangement uses TRBV6-2 or TRBV6-3 and TRBJ2-1, with 8 bases aligning to TRBD2. Looked up from germline, CDR1 is MNHEY and CDR2 is SVGEGT. With V trimmed by 0 bases and J by 3 bases, 4 bases remained unmatched. The CDR3 length is 16 residues.

Only one count was recorded for this clone. The gene calls are TRBV13 and TRBJ1-2, with 8 bases identical to TRBD1. Germline V CDR1 and CDR2: PRHDT, FYEKMQ (reference sequence). V gave up 6 bases and J gave up 2 bases; unmatched junction bases: 5. This CDR3 spans 14 amino acids. The CDR3, as DNA: TGTGCCAGCAGTCCGACAGGGGCCAACTATGGCTACACCTTC. Its translation is CASSPTGANYGYTF. Using reference TRBV13 and TRBJ1-2 for the parts outside the CDR3, the full variable domain is AAGVIQSPRHLIKEKRETATLKCYPIPRHDTVYWYQQGPGQDPQFLISFYEKMQSDKGSIPDRFSAQQFSDYHSELNMSSLELGDSALYFCASSPTGANYGYTFGSGTRLTVV.

This clone was detected only once. This chain joins TRBV6-5 and TRBJ2-7; the match to TRBD2 covers 7 bases. CDR1 and CDR2 (germline): MNHEY, SVGAGI. The CDR3 contains 15 residues. J gave up 0 bases and V 8 bases, and 10 bases lay outside the gene matches. The chain's CDR3 is CASALGRASSYEQYF. CDR3 nucleotide sequence: TGTGCCAGCGCCCTTGGGAGGGCCAGCTCCTACGAGCAGTACTTC.

In this sample, this clone turned up once. The chain combines TRBV6-1 with TRBJ1-1; tentative D call: TRBD1 (5 bases). The CDR3 consists of 12 residues. V dropped 2 bases and J dropped 6 bases, with 7 bases sitting between them. CDR1 is MNHNS and CDR2 is SASEGT in the germline V gene. CDR3 sequence: CASSEQGPEAFF. CDR3 nucleotide sequence: TGTGCCAGCAGTGAACAGGGTCCTGAAGCTTTCTTT.